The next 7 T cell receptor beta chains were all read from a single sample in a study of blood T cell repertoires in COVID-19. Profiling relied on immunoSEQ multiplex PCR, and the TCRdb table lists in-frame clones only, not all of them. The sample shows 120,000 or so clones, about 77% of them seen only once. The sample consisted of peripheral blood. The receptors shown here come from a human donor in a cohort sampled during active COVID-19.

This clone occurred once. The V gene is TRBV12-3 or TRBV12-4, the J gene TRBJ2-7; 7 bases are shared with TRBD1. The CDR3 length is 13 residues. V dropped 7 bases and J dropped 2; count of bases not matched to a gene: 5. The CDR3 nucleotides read TGTGCCAGCAAAAGACAGGGACCCTACGAGCAGTACTTC. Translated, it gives CASKRQGPYEQYF.

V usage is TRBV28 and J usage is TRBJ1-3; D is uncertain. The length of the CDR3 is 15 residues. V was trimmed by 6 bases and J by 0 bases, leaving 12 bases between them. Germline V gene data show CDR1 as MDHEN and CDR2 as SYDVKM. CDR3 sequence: CASRKWRNSGNTIYF. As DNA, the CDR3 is TGTGCCAGCAGGAAGTGGCGGAACTCTGGAAACACCATATATTTT.

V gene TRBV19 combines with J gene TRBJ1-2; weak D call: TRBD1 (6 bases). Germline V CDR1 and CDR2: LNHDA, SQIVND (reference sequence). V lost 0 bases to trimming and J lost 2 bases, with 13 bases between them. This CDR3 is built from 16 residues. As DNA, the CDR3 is TGTGCCAGTAGTATAGACGGAACGCAGGGGAACTATGGCTACACCTTC. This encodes CASSIDGTQGNYGYTF.

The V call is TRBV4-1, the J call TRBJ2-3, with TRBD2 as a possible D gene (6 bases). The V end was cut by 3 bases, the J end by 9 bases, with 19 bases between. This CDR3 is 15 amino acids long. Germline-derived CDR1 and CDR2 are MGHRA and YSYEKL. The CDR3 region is CASSHERSDYGTQYF. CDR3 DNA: TGCGCCAGCAGCCACGAGAGATCGGACTACGGGACGCAGTATTTT.

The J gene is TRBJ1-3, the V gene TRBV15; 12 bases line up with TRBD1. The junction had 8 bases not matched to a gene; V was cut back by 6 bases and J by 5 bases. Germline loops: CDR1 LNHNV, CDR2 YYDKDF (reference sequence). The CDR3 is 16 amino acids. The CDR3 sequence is CATSPSGQGARNTIYF. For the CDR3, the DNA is TGTGCCACCAGTCCATCGGGACAGGGGGCCAGAAACACCATATATTTT.

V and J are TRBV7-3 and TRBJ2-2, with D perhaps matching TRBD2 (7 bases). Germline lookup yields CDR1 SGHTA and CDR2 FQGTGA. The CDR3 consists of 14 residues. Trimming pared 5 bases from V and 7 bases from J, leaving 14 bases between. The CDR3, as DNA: TGTGCCAGCAGCCTCGGGGGGCACGACGGGGAGCTGTTTTTT. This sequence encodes CASSLGGHDGELFF. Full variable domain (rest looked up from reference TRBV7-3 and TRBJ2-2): GAGVSQTPSNKVTEKGKYVELRCDPISGHTALYWYRQSLGQGPEFLIYFQGTGAADDSGLPNDRFFAVRPEGSVSTLKIQRTERGDSAVYLCASSLGGHDGELFFGEGSRLTVL.

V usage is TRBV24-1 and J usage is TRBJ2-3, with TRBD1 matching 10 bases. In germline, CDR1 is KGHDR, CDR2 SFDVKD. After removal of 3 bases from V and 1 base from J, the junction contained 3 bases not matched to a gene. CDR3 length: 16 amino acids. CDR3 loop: CATSDTGTGGTDTQYF. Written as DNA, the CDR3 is TGTGCCACCAGTGATACCGGGACAGGGGGCACAGATACGCAGTATTTT.